These T cell receptor beta chains were read from a single sample in a study of blood T cell repertoires in COVID-19. This table comes from immunoSEQ multiplex PCR, and its TCRdb copy is limited to in-frame clones, with some not included. The table records about 300,000 clones, around 90% of them present only once. Source material: peripheral blood. Every receptor here comes from a woman in her twenties or thirties with COVID-19, enrolled during active disease. Both conserved end residues are part of each CDR3. Fields, in order: clone size, V gene, D gene, J gene, CDR3 DNA, CDR3 protein. D genes are given only for firm matches. Clone sizes are given selectively: once, few, many, or a class where the clone is expanded.

size: -; V: TRBV30; D: TRBD2; J: TRBJ2-4; DNA: TGTGCCTGGACTAGCGGGAGGAACATTCAGTACTTC; CDR3: CAWTSGRNIQYF
size: -; V: TRBV5-1; D: TRBD1; J: TRBJ2-7; DNA: TGCGCCAGCAGCTTGCCGGACAGGGCTTACGAGCAGTACTTC; CDR3: CASSLPDRAYEQYF
size: -; V: TRBV4-1; D: TRBD1; J: TRBJ1-1; DNA: TGCGCCAGCAGCCTAGGGACAGGGACGAACACTGAAGCTTTCTTT; CDR3: CASSLGTGTNTEAFF
size: few; V: TRBV2; D: -; J: TRBJ1-4; DNA: TGTGCCAGCAGTGAACGTCAGGGCGAGCGTGAAAAACTGTTTTTT; CDR3: CASSERQGEREKLFF
size: -; V: TRBV15; D: TRBD2; J: TRBJ2-7; DNA: TGTGCCACCAGCCGGGAGACTAGCGGGACCGAGCAGTACTTC; CDR3: CATSRETSGTEQYF
size: -; V: TRBV30; D: TRBD1; J: TRBJ1-2; DNA: TGTGCCTGGAGCAACACAGGGGGCGCGGGAGAAGGCTACACCTTC; CDR3: CAWSNTGGAGEGYTF
size: -; V: TRBV6-4; D: TRBD2; J: TRBJ2-6; DNA: TGTGCCAGCAGGCCCACTGAGCGGGAGGGCTCTGGGGCCAACGTCCTGACTTTC; CDR3: CASRPTEREGSGANVLTF
size: -; V: TRBV30; D: TRBD1; J: TRBJ2-7; DNA: TGTGCCTGGAGTTTAGGACAGGGCGAGCAGTACTTC; CDR3: CAWSLGQGEQYF
size: -; V: TRBV29-1; D: TRBD2; J: TRBJ2-5; DNA: TGCAGCGGGAGCGGGGGGCGGGAGACCCAGTACTTC; CDR3: CSGSGGRETQYF
size: -; V: TRBV6-1; D: -; J: TRBJ2-7; DNA: TGTGCCAGCAGTGAAGCTGTCAGGGTTTACGAGCAGTACTTC; CDR3: CASSEAVRVYEQYF
size: -; V: TRBV2; D: TRBD2; J: TRBJ2-2; DNA: TGTGCCAGCAGTATAGCGGGAGGAGGGGACACCGGGGAGCTGTTTTTT; CDR3: CASSIAGGGDTGELFF
size: -; V: TRBV6-5; D: TRBD1; J: TRBJ1-2; DNA: TGTGCCAGCAGTCCGTCCATGACAGGGGCGAAAGGCTACACCTTC; CDR3: CASSPSMTGAKGYTF
size: -; V: TRBV29-1; D: -; J: TRBJ2-2; DNA: TGCAGCGTTGTAGAAGGGGGCACCGGGGAGCTGTTTTTT; CDR3: CSVVEGGTGELFF
size: -; V: TRBV5-1; D: -; J: TRBJ2-5; DNA: TGCGCCAGCAGCTTGGAAGTCGGGGTGGGGACCCAGTACTTC; CDR3: CASSLEVGVGTQYF
size: once; V: TRBV5-4; D: -; J: TRBJ2-1; DNA: TGTGCCAGCAGCACCTGGCTAGCGCGCTCGGGGAATGAGCAGTTCTTC; CDR3: CASSTWLARSGNEQFF
size: -; V: TRBV14; D: -; J: TRBJ2-2; DNA: TGTGCCAGCAGCCATGGGCAGGGGTACACCGGGGAGCTGTTTTTT; CDR3: CASSHGQGYTGELFF
size: -; V: TRBV15; D: TRBD1; J: TRBJ1-6; DNA: TGTGCCACCAGCTCGGGACAGGGGAATTCACCCCTCCACTTT; CDR3: CATSSGQGNSPLHF
size: -; V: TRBV5-1; D: -; J: TRBJ2-2; DNA: TGCGCCAGCAGCAACACAGGGACCACCGGGGAGCTGTTTTTT; CDR3: CASSNTGTTGELFF
size: -; V: TRBV5-8; D: -; J: TRBJ2-7; DNA: TGTGCCAGCAGCTTGGGGGTCCTCGGGGACGAGCAGTACTTC; CDR3: CASSLGVLGDEQYF
size: -; V: TRBV6-5; D: -; J: TRBJ1-3; DNA: TGTGCCAGCAGTTATTTGGGGGCTTCTGGAAACACCATATATTTT; CDR3: CASSYLGASGNTIYF
size: -; V: TRBV5-8; D: -; J: TRBJ2-3; DNA: TGTGCCAGCAGCCTGCAGGGTTTTGATACGCAGTATTTT; CDR3: CASSLQGFDTQYF
size: -; V: TRBV9; D: TRBD1; J: TRBJ1-4; DNA: TGTGCCAGCAGCCTCCGGGACAGGGGTAATGAAAAACTGTTTTTT; CDR3: CASSLRDRGNEKLFF
size: once; V: TRBV9; D: TRBD2; J: TRBJ2-2; DNA: TGTGCCAGCAGCGTAGGGGCCACTAGCGGGAGGACCGGGGAGCTGTTTTTT; CDR3: CASSVGATSGRTGELFF
size: -; V: TRBV10-3; D: -; J: TRBJ2-5; DNA: TGTGCCACCCACTCAGGGATCCAAGAGACCCAGTACTTC; CDR3: CATHSGIQETQYF
size: -; V: TRBV7-9; D: -; J: TRBJ1-2; DNA: TGTGCCAGCAGCCTCCCGGGGGGGGCGAATAACTATGGCTACACCTTC; CDR3: CASSLPGGANNYGYTF
size: -; V: TRBV3-1/TRBV3-2; D: -; J: TRBJ2-5; DNA: TGTGCCAGCAGCCAAGTACGGGTTCGCCCCGGAGAGACCCAGTACTTC; CDR3: CASSQVRVRPGETQYF
size: -; V: TRBV9; D: TRBD1; J: TRBJ2-1; DNA: TGTGCCAGCAGCGTCTATTACAGGGGTAGGTCAGATGAGCAGTTCTTC; CDR3: CASSVYYRGRSDEQFF
size: -; V: TRBV10-2; D: -; J: TRBJ2-7; DNA: TGCGCCAGCAGGAACCCTACTGACGAGCAGTACTTC; CDR3: CASRNPTDEQYF
size: -; V: TRBV9; D: -; J: TRBJ2-1; DNA: TGTGCCAGCAGCGTAGGTGGTAGCGGCACGAGATTGTTCTTC; CDR3: CASSVGGSGTRLFF
size: -; V: TRBV19; D: TRBD2; J: TRBJ2-2; DNA: TGTGCCAGTAGTACGGGACTAGCGCCCACCGGGGAGCTGTTTTTT; CDR3: CASSTGLAPTGELFF
size: -; V: TRBV3-1/TRBV3-2; D: TRBD2; J: TRBJ2-1; DNA: TGTGCCAGCAGCCTTACTAGCGGGAGGGGTAATGAGCAGTTCTTC; CDR3: CASSLTSGRGNEQFF
size: -; V: TRBV4-2; D: TRBD1; J: TRBJ2-7; DNA: TGTGCCAGCAGCCAAGAGGACAGGCGGGAGCAGTACTTC; CDR3: CASSQEDRREQYF
size: few; V: TRBV5-6; D: -; J: TRBJ1-2; DNA: TGTGCCAGCAGCTTGGCCTTGTCGACAGAGAATAACCTATGGGGCTACACCTTC; CDR3: CASSLALSTENNLWGYTF
size: -; V: TRBV4-2; D: TRBD2; J: TRBJ2-7; DNA: TGTGCCAGCAGCCAGGAAGTGGAAGCGGGAGCCTACGAGCAGTACTTC; CDR3: CASSQEVEAGAYEQYF
size: once; V: TRBV10-1; D: TRBD1; J: TRBJ2-7; DNA: TGCGCCAGCGGCTCAGGGGGCGACTCCTACGAGCAGTACTTC; CDR3: CASGSGGDSYEQYF
size: -; V: TRBV5-1; D: TRBD2; J: TRBJ2-2; DNA: TGCGCCAGCAGGACTAGCGGGGGGTCCACCGGGGAGCTGTTTTTT; CDR3: CASRTSGGSTGELFF
size: -; V: TRBV2; D: -; J: TRBJ2-7; DNA: TGTGCCAGCAGGGTACAGGGTTCCTACGAGCAGTACTTC; CDR3: CASRVQGSYEQYF
size: -; V: TRBV7-9; D: -; J: TRBJ2-2; DNA: TGTGCCAGCAGCTTATTGGTTGGCCCCGCCGGGGAGCTGTTTTTT; CDR3: CASSLLVGPAGELFF
size: -; V: TRBV20-1; D: -; J: TRBJ2-7; DNA: TGCAGTGCTAGAGCTACCTACGAGCAGTACTTC; CDR3: CSARATYEQYF
size: -; V: TRBV27; D: -; J: TRBJ1-5; DNA: TGTGCCAGCCGCCTCGGGGTTTATAGCAATCAGCCCCAGCATTTT; CDR3: CASRLGVYSNQPQHF
size: few; V: TRBV18; D: -; J: TRBJ1-3; DNA: TGTGCCAGCTCACCACTCCCAGGGGAAAGCTCTGGAAACACCATATATTTT; CDR3: CASSPLPGESSGNTIYF
size: -; V: TRBV19; D: TRBD1; J: TRBJ2-1; DNA: TGTGCCAGTACCCTTAGACAGGGGAGCTCCTACAATGAGCAGTTCTTC; CDR3: CASTLRQGSSYNEQFF
size: once; V: TRBV12-3/TRBV12-4; D: -; J: TRBJ2-7; DNA: TGTGCCAGCAGTTTCGTTGAGTACGAGCAGTACTTC; CDR3: CASSFVEYEQYF
size: -; V: TRBV11-2; D: -; J: TRBJ2-2; DNA: TGTGCCAGCAGCTTAATAGCCTCCGGGGAGCTGTTTTTT; CDR3: CASSLIASGELFF
size: -; V: TRBV3-1/TRBV3-2; D: TRBD1; J: TRBJ1-5; DNA: TGTGCCAGCAGCCAAATGTGGACAGGGGAAGGCAATCAGCCCCAGCATTTT; CDR3: CASSQMWTGEGNQPQHF
size: once; V: TRBV11-1; D: -; J: TRBJ2-1; DNA: TGTGCCAGCAGCCCCGGGGAGGTGTCGTCCTACAATGAGCAGTTCTTC; CDR3: CASSPGEVSSYNEQFF
size: -; V: TRBV9; D: TRBD2; J: TRBJ2-1; DNA: TGTGCCAGCAGCGTAGGGCGGGAGGTCCCCTACAATGAGCAGTTCTTC; CDR3: CASSVGREVPYNEQFF
size: -; V: TRBV6-5; D: -; J: TRBJ2-3; DNA: TGTGCCAGCGGCGGGGAAGATACGCAGTATTTT; CDR3: CASGGEDTQYF
size: -; V: TRBV6-5; D: -; J: TRBJ1-1; DNA: TGTGCCAGCGGACTGAGATCCAACACTGAAGCTTTCTTT; CDR3: CASGLRSNTEAFF
size: -; V: TRBV3-1/TRBV3-2; D: -; J: TRBJ2-2; DNA: TGTGCCAGCAGCCCCCCCGGGGTTCCGGGAAGTCGCCCCGGGGAGCTGTTTTTT; CDR3: CASSPPGVPGSRPGELFF
size: once; V: TRBV5-1; D: -; J: TRBJ1-1; DNA: TGCGCCAGCAGCAACAGGGAATTGGTGGACACTGAAGCTTTCTTT; CDR3: CASSNRELVDTEAFF
size: -; V: TRBV9; D: -; J: TRBJ2-2; DNA: TGTGCCAGCAGCGTAGTTCCAGGGAACACCGGGGAGCTGTTTTTT; CDR3: CASSVVPGNTGELFF
size: -; V: TRBV6-5; D: -; J: TRBJ2-1; DNA: TGTGCCAGCAGCCGGACTTACAATGAGCAGTTCTTC; CDR3: CASSRTYNEQFF
size: -; V: TRBV7-9; D: -; J: TRBJ1-1; DNA: TGTGCCAGCAGCTTAGGACAGCGTATGGTGGCTTTCTTT; CDR3: CASSLGQRMVAFF
size: few; V: TRBV6-2/TRBV6-3; D: -; J: TRBJ2-5; DNA: TGTGCCAGCAGTTTACTCGGGGGTCCAGAGACCCAGTACTTC; CDR3: CASSLLGGPETQYF
size: -; V: TRBV28; D: -; J: TRBJ1-4; DNA: TGTGCCAGCAGTTTTTCCCCCGGAGACTACGAAACTAATGAAAAACTGTTTTTT; CDR3: CASSFSPGDYETNEKLFF
size: -; V: TRBV6-5; D: TRBD1; J: TRBJ2-1; DNA: TGTGCCACCGTAGGGGGCGGTGAGCAGTTCTTC; CDR3: CATVGGGEQFF
size: -; V: TRBV6-5; D: -; J: TRBJ1-2; DNA: TGTGCCAGCTCCCTTGACAGATATGGCTACACCTTC; CDR3: CASSLDRYGYTF